The clone carrying this T cell receptor (beta chain) was observed a handful of times. The time point: persistent/refractory GD, antithyroid drugs over 5 years with positive TRAb. After RNA was extracted from PBMCs, the TCR library was made from it. The data are from a study of regulatory T cells in long-lasting Graves disease. This CDR3 has 15 residues. J gave up 8 bases and V 6 bases, and 15 bases lay outside the gene matches. Researchers made TCR beta libraries by using iRepertoire HTBI primers and running Arm-PCR on CDR3 regions. TCRdb reprocessed the multiplex PCR reads with MiXCR, giving one entry per CDR3 protein. The sample lists approximately 690,000 distinct CDR3 sequences, around 30% occurring once.

The sequencing here drew on peripheral blood mononuclear cells (PBMCs), taken when the disease was refractory, from a patient treated with antithyroid drugs. J is TRBJ1-2 and V is TRBV12-3 or TRBV12-4; 7 bases are shared with TRBD1. The TCR sequence derives from a female donor with Graves disease. CDR3 region: CASRPDRPGWRGYTF. DNA of the CDR3: TGTGCCAGCAGGCCGGACAGGCCGGGGTGGAGAGGCTACACCTTC.